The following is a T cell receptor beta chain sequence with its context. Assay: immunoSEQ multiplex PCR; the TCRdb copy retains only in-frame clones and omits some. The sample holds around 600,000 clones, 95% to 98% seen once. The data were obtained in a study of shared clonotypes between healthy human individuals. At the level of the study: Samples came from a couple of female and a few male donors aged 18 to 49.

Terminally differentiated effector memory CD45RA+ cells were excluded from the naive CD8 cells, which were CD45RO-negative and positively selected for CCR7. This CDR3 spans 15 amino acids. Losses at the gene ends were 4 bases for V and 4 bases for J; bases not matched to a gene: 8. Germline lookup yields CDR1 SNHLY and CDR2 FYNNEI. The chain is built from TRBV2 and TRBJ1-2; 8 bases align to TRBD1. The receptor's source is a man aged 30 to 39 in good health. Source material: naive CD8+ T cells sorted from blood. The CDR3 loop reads CASSGGQGNFYGYTF. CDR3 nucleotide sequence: TGTGCCAGCAGTGGTGGACAGGGCAATTTCTATGGCTACACCTTC.